The 17 T cell receptor beta chains reported below all come from one sample, sequenced in a study of T-cell reconstitution after alpha-beta-depleted transplantation in children. Construction of the TCRbeta library involved unique molecular identifiers. TCRdb re-derived calls from the PCR reads in MiXCR, one entry per CDR3 protein. Of fewer than 550,000 distinct CDR3 sequences in the sample, about an eighth were seen once. The input for sequencing was PBMCs, mostly from graft donor cells, taken 180 days after TCRalphabeta/CD19-depleted stem cell transplant. These receptors all come from a female patient aged 2-9 years who had a stem cell transplant for aplastic anemia, so the T cells may come from the graft donor.

In its sample, this clonotype was seen a few times. This CDR3 reads CASSFGTSEETQYF. The CDR3 nucleotides are TGCGCCAGCAGCTTTGGGACGTCGGAAGAGACCCAGTACTTC. This chain joins TRBV5-1 and TRBJ2-5; the D gene could be TRBD1 or TRBD2 (5 bases each). This CDR3 is 14 amino acids long. V was cut by 2 bases and J by 3 bases, with 11 bases left in between. The germline gives CDR1 SGHRS, CDR2 YFSETQ.

This clonotype was seen at least ten times. The CDR3 bases are TGTGCCAGCAGCTTGGCGACGGGGGAGAGGCCCTACGAGCAGTACTTC. This encodes CASSLATGERPYEQYF. This sequence joins TRBV5-6 and TRBJ2-7; D is possibly TRBD2 (6 bases). Germline CDR1 is SGHDT and CDR2 is YYEEEE. The CDR3 is 16 amino acids. The V end lost 0 bases, the J end lost 2 bases, and 15 bases lay between the germline ends.

V is TRBV19 and J is TRBJ2-1; 12 positions match TRBD2. Germline V gene sequence: CDR1 LNHDA, CDR2 SQIVND (reference sequence). The length of the CDR3 is 19 residues. With 2 bases clipped from V and 8 bases from J, the junction kept 16 bases outside the gene matches. The CDR3 DNA reads TGTGCCAGTAGTATATGGGCTAGCGGGAGGGCCGGCTTTTCGTATGAGCAGTTCTTC. It translates to CASSIWASGRAGFSYEQFF.

J is TRBJ2-1 and V is TRBV12-3 or TRBV12-4; D gene uncertain. CDR3 length: 11 residues. V was cut by 5 bases and J by 10 bases, with 9 bases left in between. Written as DNA, the CDR3 is TGTGCCAGCAGTCCCCAAGGAGAGCAGTTCTTC. Protein: CASSPQGEQFF.

This clonotype occurred a few times. V is TRBV4-3 and J is TRBJ2-1, with a possible D match to TRBD2 (7 bases). V lost 1 base and J 3 bases, leaving 13 bases between the germline ends. Germline CDR1 reads LGHNA; CDR2 reads YSLEER. The CDR3 loop spans 16 amino acids. The CDR3 DNA reads TGCGCCAGCAGCCAAGCGGGGAGGGGGAGCTACAATGAGCAGTTCTTC. It yields the protein CASSQAGRGSYNEQFF.

This clonotype was seen only a few times. The J gene is TRBJ2-5, the V gene TRBV28; D is possibly TRBD1 (5 bases). Trimming left V 2 bases short and J 5 bases short, with 15 bases between. This CDR3 has 15 amino acids. Germline loops: CDR1 MDHEN, CDR2 SYDVKM. CDR3 loop: CASSLGQRSAETQYF. CDR3 nucleotide sequence: TGTGCCAGCAGTTTAGGACAACGGAGCGCGGAGACCCAGTACTTC.

This clonotype was counted only a few times. This chain uses TRBV4-3 with TRBJ2-1; 11 nucleotides match TRBD2. With V trimmed by 0 bases and J by 8 bases, 9 bases remained unmatched. CDR1 LGHNA and CDR2 YSLEER come from the germline V gene. This CDR3 region has 17 residues. The CDR3 nucleotides read TGCGCCAGCAGCCAAGATTCAGGGCTAGCGGGAGGCCATGAGCAGTTCTTC. As protein: CASSQDSGLAGGHEQFF.

This clonotype has a handful of counts. The chain has TRBV11-2 and TRBJ2-3; 11 nucleotides line up with TRBD1. Unmatched junction bases numbered 7, after V lost 0 bases and J lost 5 bases. In germline, CDR1 is SGHAT, CDR2 FQNNGV. This CDR3 has 17 residues. For the CDR3, the DNA is TGTGCCAGCAGCTTAGACTACTGGACAGGGGGCAGAGATACGCAGTATTTT. Its translation: CASSLDYWTGGRDTQYF.

The genes are TRBV7-2 and TRBJ2-2; D gene uncertain. The CDR3 is 15 amino acids. Trimming cost V 5 bases and J 7 bases, with 17 bases left between them. The germline CDR1 and CDR2 sequences are SGHTA and FQGNSA. In DNA form, the CDR3 reads TGTGCCAGCAGCCCAGTGGCTTCGTTAGGCGGGGAGCTGTTTTTT. Translated, it gives CASSPVASLGGELFF.

This clonotype was detected ten times or more. The chain has TRBV6-1 and TRBJ2-2, with D possibly TRBD2 on 6 matching bases. This CDR3 has 15 residues. V was pared by 5 bases and J by 6 bases, with 16 bases between. Germline V CDR1 and CDR2: MNHNS, SASEGT. This chain's CDR3 is CASSRRLGGAGELFF. The CDR3 DNA sequence: TGTGCCAGCAGTCGCAGACTTGGAGGGGCCGGGGAGCTGTTTTTT.

The chain links TRBV20-1 to TRBJ1-5; TRBD1 is a possible D gene (5 bases). Deletions cut 6 bases from V and 0 bases from J, with 12 bases between. The CDR3 contains 14 residues. CDR1 DFQATT and CDR2 SNEGSKA come from the germline V gene (reference sequence). The CDR3 here is CSAGDSISNQPQHF. The CDR3 nucleotides read TGCAGTGCCGGAGACAGTATTAGCAATCAGCCCCAGCATTTT.

This clonotype has a handful of counts. The rearrangement joins TRBV5-1 to TRBJ2-1; 12 nucleotides match TRBD2. This CDR3 comprises 17 residues. V lost 4 bases to trimming and J lost 8 bases; unmatched junction nucleotides: 13. Germline assignment: CDR1 SGHRS and CDR2 YFSETQ. CDR3 loop: CASSRGLAGARRDEQFF. CDR3 DNA sequence: TGCGCCAGCAGCCGGGGACTAGCGGGCGCTCGGCGGGATGAGCAGTTCTTC.

The table lists this clonotype with a few counts. The rearrangement uses TRBV12-3 or TRBV12-4 and TRBJ2-3, with D perhaps matching TRBD2 (6 bases). V was trimmed by 3 bases and J by 3 bases, leaving 13 bases between them. CDR3 length: 15 amino acids. DNA of the CDR3: TGTGCCAGCAGTTTCTTGTACGGGGGTACAGATACGCAGTATTTT. Residues: CASSFLYGGTDTQYF.

Here the CDR3 reads CASSQLGTGGARGYTF. CDR3 nucleotide sequence: TGCGCCAGCAGCCAACTTGGGACAGGGGGCGCGCGTGGCTACACCTTC. The chain is built from TRBV4-3 and TRBJ1-2, with 12 bases fitting TRBD1. The CDR3 totals 16 residues. Germline-derived CDR1 and CDR2 are LGHNA and YSLEER. Trimming removed 2 bases from V and 7 bases from J; junction bases left unmatched: 8.

This clonotype showed up just a few times. The chain joins TRBV5-6 to TRBJ2-7; D may be TRBD1 (5 bases). The CDR3 is 13 residues long. Germline V lookup: CDR1 SGHDT, CDR2 YYEEEE. Trimming shortened V by 0 bases and J by 10 bases, and 14 bases separated the two germline ends. CDR3 sequence reads: CASSLGRASRQYF. The CDR3 nucleotides read TGTGCCAGCAGCTTGGGCAGGGCATCGCGACAGTACTTC. The full variable domain, rest sourced from reference TRBV5-6 and TRBJ2-7, is DAGVTQSPTHLIKTRGQQVTLRCSPKSGHDTVSWYQQALGQGPQFIFQYYEEEERQRGNFPDRFSGHQFPNYSSELNVNALLLGDSALYLCASSLGRASRQYFGPGTRLTVT.

The rearrangement joins TRBV29-1 to TRBJ2-1; D might be TRBD2 (5 bases). The length of the CDR3 is 13 residues. CDR1 SQVTM and CDR2 ANQGSEA come from the germline V gene. Between the trimmed V and J ends, which lost 6 bases and 4 bases, there was a span of 13 bases. Here the CDR3 reads CSVETRGYNEQFF. In DNA, the CDR3 is TGCAGCGTCGAAACTAGAGGATACAATGAGCAGTTCTTC.

This clonotype has more than one count but fewer than ten. The chain joins TRBV5-5 to TRBJ2-7; 11 bases map to TRBD2. The germline gives CDR1 SGHKS, CDR2 YYEKEE (reference sequence). The CDR3 has 20 residues. J was trimmed by 2 bases and V by 3 bases; bases with no gene match: 19. CDR3: CASSSAHPGLAASVTYEQYF. The CDR3 DNA is TGTGCCAGCAGCTCGGCACACCCGGGACTAGCGGCCTCAGTTACCTACGAGCAGTACTTC.